The 2 T cell receptor beta chains reported below all come from one sample, sequenced in a study of blood T cell repertoires in COVID-19. Generated by immunoSEQ multiplex PCR, the TCRdb table keeps only in-frame clones and is missing some. The data hold about 22,000 clones, with about nine tenths observed a single time. Sequenced sample: peripheral blood. These receptors were collected from a human donor with active COVID-19. The donor label of this sample is uncertain.

The chain has TRBV3-1 (or the pseudogene TRBV3-2) and TRBJ2-1; 10 nucleotides agree with TRBD2. V was pared by 6 bases and J by 8 bases, with 10 bases of the junction left unmatched. Germline assignment: CDR1 LGHDT and CDR2 YNNKEL (reference sequence). The CDR3 is 15 residues long. The CDR3 DNA follows: TGTGCCAGCAGGATGAGCGGGGGGGCTTTCGATGAGCAGTTCTTC. As protein: CASRMSGGAFDEQFF.

J is TRBJ2-7 and V is TRBV7-9; TRBD2 is a possible D gene (5 bases). V lost 5 bases, J lost 5 bases, and 16 bases lay in between. The CDR3 is made up of 14 amino acids. Looked up from germline, CDR1 is SEHNR and CDR2 is FQNEAQ (reference sequence). The CDR3 coding sequence is TGTGCCAGCAGCGCCCGGAGGTCGAGGCACGAGCAGTACTTC. Translation gives CASSARRSRHEQYF.